What follows describes a single TCR beta chain. This specimen belongs to a study of shared clonotypes between healthy human individuals. This CDR3 has 14 amino acids. CDR1 SNHLY and CDR2 FYNNEI come from the germline V gene. Trimming removed 2 bases at V and 1 base at J, with 8 bases between. Profiling relied on immunoSEQ multiplex PCR, and the TCRdb table lists in-frame clones only, not all of them. The top ten clones hold 0.39% of a sample with millions of clones, more than 85% of them seen once. The rearrangement links TRBV2 to TRBJ1-1; the D is unclear. This sequence was found in a man younger than 30 in good health. Some clones in this sample may be carry-over from other donors' samples. Material: naive CD4+ T cells from PBMCs. Subset reported: CD45RA+ positively selected. The CDR3 here is CASSENGRNTEAFF. The CDR3, as DNA: TGTGCCAGCAGTGAAAATGGGAGGAACACTGAAGCTTTCTTT.